Included here is one TCR beta chain sequence, with context. The protocol was immunoSEQ multiplex PCR, while the TCRdb copy is restricted to in-frame clones and leaves out a portion. Of 2,500,000 or so clones listed, around 92% are singletons. CDR1 SGHTA and CDR2 FQGNSA come from the germline V gene. The trim removed 4 bases at V and 0 bases at J, leaving 1 base unmatched. This CDR3 is 16 amino acids long. This entry is derived from a study of shared clonotypes between healthy human individuals. About the research overall: Those who served as donors were two women and a few men between the ages of 18 and 49.

The authors divided CD4+ cells into CD45RA+ naive and CD45RA-negative memory subsets. The sample comprised naive CD4+ T cells from PBMCs. Noted subset: CD45RA+ positively selected. The gene calls are TRBV7-2 and TRBJ2-5, with TRBD2 identical over 14 bases. The TCR was taken from a man in his late teens or twenties in good health. Some clones in this sample may be carry-over from other donors' samples. In DNA form, the CDR3 reads TGTGCCAGCAGCTGGACTAGCGGGAGGTACCAAGAGACCCAGTACTTC. Encoded protein: CASSWTSGRYQETQYF.